The rows below give T cell receptor beta chains drawn from one sample of a study of shared clonotypes between healthy human individuals. Repertoires were generated with immunoSEQ multiplex PCR, while TCRdb's copy carries only in-frame clones and drops some. The table shows about 2 million clones, with roughly 94% occurring only once. Material: naive CD4+ T cells sorted from blood. The receptors derive from a man younger than 35 in good health. CDR3s include the opening cysteine and the closing phenylalanine or tryptophan. Each record gives: clone size, J gene, V gene, D gene, CDR3 protein, CDR3 DNA. The D gene is left open where the match is weak. Size values are once, few and many counts, or a class for expanded clones, and some rows have none.

>-|TRBJ1-5|TRBV21-1|-
CASSEYNDRGGGNQPQHF
TGTGCCAGCAGCGAATATAATGACAGGGGTGGCGGCAATCAGCCCCAGCATTTT
>-|TRBJ1-6|TRBV4-3|-
CASSQDGPESSYNSPLHF
TGCGCCAGCAGCCAAGATGGGCCGGAGAGCTCCTATAATTCACCCCTCCACTTT
>-|TRBJ1-2|TRBV4-1|-
CASSQEGGTYGYTF
TGCGCCAGCAGCCAAGAAGGCGGGACTTATGGCTACACCTTC
>-|TRBJ1-1|TRBV5-1|-
CASSEQPNTEAFF
TGCGCCAGCAGCGAACAACCGAACACTGAAGCTTTCTTT
>-|TRBJ1-2|TRBV10-2|-
CASTDSSSYAF
TGCGCCAGCACCGACTCCTCCTCTTACGCCTTC
>many|TRBJ1-2|TRBV29-1|-
CSAGTGGRGYTF
TGCAGCGCAGGCACGGGGGGTAGGGGCTACACCTTC
>-|TRBJ2-5|TRBV9|-
CASNPEGRETQYF
TGTGCCAGCAACCCAGAGGGGCGAGAGACCCAGTACTTC
>-|TRBJ2-5|TRBV6-1|-
CASSESASLGTQYF
TGTGCCAGCAGTGAATCTGCATCCTTGGGGACCCAGTACTTC
>-|TRBJ2-5|TRBV5-1|TRBD2
CASSQTLAGQETQYF
TGCGCCAGCAGCCAAACACTAGCGGGGCAAGAGACCCAGTACTTC
>-|TRBJ1-5|TRBV5-1|-
CASSFNGGNQPQHF
TGCGCCAGCAGCTTTAACGGCGGGAATCAGCCCCAGCATTTT
>-|TRBJ1-1|TRBV10-3|-
CAISDAPDLDAFF
TGTGCCATCAGTGACGCCCCTGACCTTGACGCTTTCTTT
>-|TRBJ2-5|TRBV28|-
CASSAGGRETQYF
TGTGCCAGCAGCGCGGGTGGAAGGGAGACCCAGTACTTC
>-|TRBJ2-7|TRBV11-3|-
CASSLGSSYEQYF
TGTGCCAGCAGCTTGGGGAGCTCCTACGAGCAGTACTTC
>-|TRBJ1-6|TRBV30|-
CAWSVTDYVTSWDSPLHF
TGTGCCTGGAGTGTAACGGATTATGTGACCTCTTGGGATTCACCCCTCCACTTT
>-|TRBJ1-1|TRBV6-5|-
CASSYSAGATEAFF
TGTGCCAGCAGTTACTCAGCGGGGGCCACTGAAGCTTTCTTT
>-|TRBJ2-5|TRBV5-6|-
CASSLVLGWETQYF
TGTGCCAGCAGCTTGGTTCTGGGGTGGGAGACCCAGTACTTC
>-|TRBJ2-7|TRBV2|TRBD1
CASSVNRGYEQYF
TGTGCCAGCAGTGTAAACAGGGGTTACGAGCAGTACTTC
>-|TRBJ2-7|TRBV21-1|-
CASSNGPGTSGRSSSYEQYF
TGTGCCAGCAGCAATGGGCCAGGGACTAGCGGGAGGTCTTCCTCCTACGAGCAGTACTTC
>once|TRBJ1-1|TRBV4-1|-
CASSQFRGEKFEAFF
TGCGCCAGCAGCCAATTCAGGGGCGAAAAATTTGAAGCTTTCTTT
>-|TRBJ1-2|TRBV6-5|TRBD1
CASSSPTGVNYGYTF
TGTGCCAGCAGTTCACCGACAGGGGTTAACTATGGCTACACCTTC
>-|TRBJ1-6|TRBV11-1|-
CASSLNENSPLHF
TGTGCCAGCAGCTTAAATGAGAATTCACCCCTCCACTTT
>-|TRBJ2-5|TRBV2|-
CASKSASETQYF
TGTGCCAGCAAGTCTGCCTCAGAGACCCAGTACTTC
>-|TRBJ2-7|TRBV11-2|TRBD2
CASSLGLHRTSYEQYF
TGTGCCAGCAGCTTAGGATTACACAGGACTAGCTACGAGCAGTACTTC
>-|TRBJ1-1|TRBV6-5|-
CASSYSGGNTEAFF
TGTGCCAGCAGTTACTCTGGGGGGAACACTGAAGCTTTCTTT
>once|TRBJ2-2|TRBV7-6|-
CASSLGPELFF
TGTGCCAGCAGCTTAGGGCCGGAGCTGTTTTTT
>-|TRBJ2-7|TRBV11-2|-
CASSLDFSYEQYF
TGTGCCAGCAGCTTAGATTTCTCCTACGAGCAGTACTTC
>-|TRBJ1-2|TRBV6-5|-
CASRKTGGYGYTF
TGTGCCAGCAGGAAGACAGGAGGGTATGGCTACACCTTC
>-|TRBJ1-1|TRBV6-5|-
CASSYSSLNTEAFF
TGTGCCAGCAGTTACTCTTCCTTGAACACTGAAGCTTTCTTT
>-|TRBJ2-7|TRBV6-5|TRBD2
CASSGGGLAGVEQYF
TGTGCCAGCAGTGGGGGGGGACTAGCGGGAGTCGAGCAGTACTTC
>-|TRBJ2-2|TRBV2|-
CASSEEYTGELFF
TGTGCCAGCAGTGAAGAGTACACCGGGGAGCTGTTTTTT
>-|TRBJ1-3|TRBV2|-
CASREMGLGNTIYF
TGTGCCAGCAGGGAGATGGGTCTTGGAAACACCATATATTTT
>-|TRBJ2-1|TRBV7-2|TRBD1
CASSNGQGYNEQFF
TGTGCCAGCAGCAATGGACAGGGATACAATGAGCAGTTCTTC
>-|TRBJ2-6|TRBV5-4|-
CASSSRGGTSGANVLTF
TGTGCCAGCAGCTCCCGTGGGGGGACCTCTGGGGCCAACGTCCTGACTTTC
>-|TRBJ2-7|TRBV5-8|-
CASSSLETGPYEQYF
TGTGCCAGCAGCTCCCTCGAGACAGGACCCTACGAGCAGTACTTC
>-|TRBJ1-1|TRBV11-2|TRBD1
CASSLPNPDRVIMNTEAFF
TGTGCCAGCAGCTTACCGAATCCGGACAGGGTCATTATGAACACTGAAGCTTTCTTT
>-|TRBJ2-5|TRBV19|-
CASSIGPKETQYF
TGTGCCAGTAGTATAGGGCCGAAAGAGACCCAGTACTTC
>-|TRBJ1-2|TRBV28|TRBD1
CASKPDRGYGYTF
TGTGCCAGCAAGCCCGACAGGGGGTACGGCTACACCTTC
>-|TRBJ2-3|TRBV7-9|-
CASSQGGGTDTQYF
TGTGCCAGCTCGCAGGGTGGAGGCACAGATACGCAGTATTTT
>few|TRBJ2-7|TRBV5-1|TRBD1
CASRPPGQGYEQYF
TGCGCCAGCAGACCCCCGGGACAGGGCTACGAGCAGTACTTC
>-|TRBJ1-2|TRBV2|-
CASSVDSDPNYGYTF
TGTGCCAGCAGTGTTGACAGTGACCCTAACTATGGCTACACCTTC
>-|TRBJ1-1|TRBV10-3|-
CAISDQAVNTEAFF
TGTGCCATCAGTGACCAAGCCGTGAACACTGAAGCTTTCTTT
>once|TRBJ2-7|TRBV7-9|-
CASSLAEGAYEQYF
TGTGCCAGCAGCTTAGCGGAGGGGGCCTACGAGCAGTACTTC
>-|TRBJ1-6|TRBV2|TRBD1
CASSRDRVSPLHF
TGTGCCAGCAGCCGGGACAGGGTTTCTCCCCTCCACTTT
>-|TRBJ2-3|TRBV10-3|TRBD2
CAILKSGGSTDTQYF
TGTGCCATCCTCAAAAGCGGGGGAAGCACAGATACGCAGTATTTT
>once|TRBJ2-7|TRBV5-5|TRBD1
CASSLGPGDRGFDEQYF
TGTGCCAGCAGCTTGGGTCCCGGGGACAGGGGTTTCGACGAGCAGTACTTC
>-|TRBJ2-1|TRBV6-6|TRBD2
CASRFPLAGVSNEQFF
TGTGCCAGCAGGTTTCCACTAGCGGGAGTCAGCAATGAGCAGTTCTTC